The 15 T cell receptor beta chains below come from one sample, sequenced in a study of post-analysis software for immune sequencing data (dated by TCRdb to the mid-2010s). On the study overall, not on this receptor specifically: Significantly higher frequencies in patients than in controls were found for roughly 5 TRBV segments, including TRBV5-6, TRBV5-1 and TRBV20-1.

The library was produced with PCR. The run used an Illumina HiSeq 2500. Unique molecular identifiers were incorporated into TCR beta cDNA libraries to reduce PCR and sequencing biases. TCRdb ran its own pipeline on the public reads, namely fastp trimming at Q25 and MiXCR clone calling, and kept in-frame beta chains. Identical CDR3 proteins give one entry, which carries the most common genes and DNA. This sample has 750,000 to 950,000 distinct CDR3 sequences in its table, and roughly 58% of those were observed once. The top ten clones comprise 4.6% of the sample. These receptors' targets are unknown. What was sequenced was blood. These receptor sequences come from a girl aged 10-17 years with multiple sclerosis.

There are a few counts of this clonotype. CDR3 in amino acids: CASNRDTGGKQYF. In DNA form, the CDR3 reads TGCGCCAGCAACCGGGACACCGGAGGCAAGCAGTACTTC. The rearrangement links TRBV5-1 to TRBJ2-7, with D tentatively TRBD1 (6 bases). This CDR3 has 13 residues. V was shortened by 6 bases and J by 8 bases, with 18 bases between the two germline ends. Germline V CDR1 and CDR2: SGHRS, YFSETQ.

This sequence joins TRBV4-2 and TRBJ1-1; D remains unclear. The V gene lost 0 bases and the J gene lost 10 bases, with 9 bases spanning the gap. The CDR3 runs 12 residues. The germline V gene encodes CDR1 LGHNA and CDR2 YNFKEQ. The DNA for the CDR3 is TGTGCCAGCAGCCAAGAGGATTCTCGAGCTTTCTTT. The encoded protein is CASSQEDSRAFF.

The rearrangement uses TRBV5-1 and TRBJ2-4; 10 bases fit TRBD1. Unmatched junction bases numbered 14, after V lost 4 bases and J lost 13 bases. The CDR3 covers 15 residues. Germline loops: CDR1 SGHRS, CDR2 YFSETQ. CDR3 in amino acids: CASSEPGQGLTEQYF. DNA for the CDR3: TGCGCCAGCAGCGAACCGGGACAGGGGCTGACGGAGCAGTACTTC.

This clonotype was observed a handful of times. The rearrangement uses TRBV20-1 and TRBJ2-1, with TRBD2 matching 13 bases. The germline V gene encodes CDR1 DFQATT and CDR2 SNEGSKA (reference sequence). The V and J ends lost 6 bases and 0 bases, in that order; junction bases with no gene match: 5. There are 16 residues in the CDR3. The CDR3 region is CSAPTSGGSSYNEQFF. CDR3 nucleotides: TGCAGTGCCCCGACTAGCGGGGGGTCCTCCTACAATGAGCAGTTCTTC.

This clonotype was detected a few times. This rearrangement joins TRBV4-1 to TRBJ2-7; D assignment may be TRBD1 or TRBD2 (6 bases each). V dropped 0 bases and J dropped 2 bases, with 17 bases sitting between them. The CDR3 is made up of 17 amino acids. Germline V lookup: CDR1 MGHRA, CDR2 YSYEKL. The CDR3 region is CASSQDHGGGKPYEQYF. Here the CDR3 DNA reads TGCGCCAGCAGCCAAGATCACGGGGGCGGAAAGCCCTACGAGCAGTACTTC.

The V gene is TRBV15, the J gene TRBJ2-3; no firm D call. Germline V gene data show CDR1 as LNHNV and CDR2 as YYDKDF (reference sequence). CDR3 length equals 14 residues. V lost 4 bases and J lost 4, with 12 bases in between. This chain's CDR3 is CATSTPTVADTQYF. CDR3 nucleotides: TGTGCCACCAGCACCCCAACAGTTGCAGATACGCAGTATTTT.

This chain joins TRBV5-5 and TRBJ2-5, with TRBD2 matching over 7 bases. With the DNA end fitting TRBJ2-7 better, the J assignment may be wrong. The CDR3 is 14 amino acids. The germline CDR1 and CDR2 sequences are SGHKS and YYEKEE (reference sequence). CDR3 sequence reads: CASSPGLGRDEQYF. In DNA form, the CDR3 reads TGTGCCAGCAGCCCGGGACTGGGGAGGGACGAGCAGTACTTC.

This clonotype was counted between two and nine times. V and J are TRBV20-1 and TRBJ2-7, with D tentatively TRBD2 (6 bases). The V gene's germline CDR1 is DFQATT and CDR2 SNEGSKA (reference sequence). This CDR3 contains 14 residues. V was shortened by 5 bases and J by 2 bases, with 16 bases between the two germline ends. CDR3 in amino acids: CSAARDSQAYEQYF. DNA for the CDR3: TGCAGTGCTGCCCGGGACTCCCAAGCCTACGAGCAGTACTTC.

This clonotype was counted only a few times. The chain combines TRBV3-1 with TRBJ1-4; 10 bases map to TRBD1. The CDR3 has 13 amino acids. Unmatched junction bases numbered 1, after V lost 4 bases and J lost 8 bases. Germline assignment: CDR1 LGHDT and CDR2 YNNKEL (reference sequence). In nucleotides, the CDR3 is TGTGCCAGCAGCCTGGGACAGGGGGAAAAACTGTTTTTT. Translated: CASSLGQGEKLFF.

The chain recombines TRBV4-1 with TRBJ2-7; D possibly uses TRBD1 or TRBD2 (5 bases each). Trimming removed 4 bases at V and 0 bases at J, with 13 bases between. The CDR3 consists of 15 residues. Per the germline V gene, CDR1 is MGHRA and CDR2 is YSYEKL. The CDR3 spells CASSLGDRISYEQYF. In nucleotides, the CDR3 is TGCGCCAGCAGCCTAGGGGACCGAATCTCCTACGAGCAGTACTTC.

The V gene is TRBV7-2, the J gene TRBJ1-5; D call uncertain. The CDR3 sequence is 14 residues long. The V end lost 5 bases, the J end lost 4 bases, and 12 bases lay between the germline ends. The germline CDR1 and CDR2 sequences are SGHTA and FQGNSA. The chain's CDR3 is CASSRPGSNQPQHF. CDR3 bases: TGTGCCAGCAGCCGGCCGGGAAGTAATCAGCCCCAGCATTTT.

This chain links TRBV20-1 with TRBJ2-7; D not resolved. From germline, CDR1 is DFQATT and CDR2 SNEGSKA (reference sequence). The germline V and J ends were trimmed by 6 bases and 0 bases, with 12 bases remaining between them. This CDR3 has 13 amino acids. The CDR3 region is CSANQRSSYEQYF. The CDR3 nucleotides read TGCAGTGCCAACCAGCGTAGCTCCTACGAGCAGTACTTC.

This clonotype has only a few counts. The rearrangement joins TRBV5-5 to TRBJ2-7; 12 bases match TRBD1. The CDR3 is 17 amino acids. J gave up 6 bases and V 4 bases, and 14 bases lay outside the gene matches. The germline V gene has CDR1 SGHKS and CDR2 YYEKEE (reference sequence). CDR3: CASSGRLWGQGAGEQYF. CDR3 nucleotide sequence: TGTGCCAGCAGCGGGCGTCTTTGGGGACAGGGGGCAGGCGAGCAGTACTTC.

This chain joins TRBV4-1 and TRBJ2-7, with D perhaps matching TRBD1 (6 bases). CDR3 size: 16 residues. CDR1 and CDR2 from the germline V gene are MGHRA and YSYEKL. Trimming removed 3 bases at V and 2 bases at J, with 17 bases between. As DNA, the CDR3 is TGCGCCAGCAGCCACTCCATTAGGACAGAGACCTACGAGCAGTACTTC. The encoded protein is CASSHSIRTETYEQYF.

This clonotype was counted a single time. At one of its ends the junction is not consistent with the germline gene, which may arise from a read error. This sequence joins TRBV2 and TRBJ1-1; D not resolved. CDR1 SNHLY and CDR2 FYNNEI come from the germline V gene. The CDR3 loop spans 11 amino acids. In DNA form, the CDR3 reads TGTGCCGGGAGTTTGAAGACTGAAGCTTTCTTT. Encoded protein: CAGSLKTEAFF.